This T cell receptor beta chain is from a study of beta chain features in type 1 diabetes. Study-wide results and caveats: For Type 1 diabetes patients, all four CD4+ subsets carried TCRB CDR3s that were moderately but significantly shorter.

The length of the CDR3 is 13 residues. V lost 5 bases, J lost 2 bases, and 10 bases lay in between. Germline V gene data show CDR1 as MNHNS and CDR2 as SASEGT. Isolated RNA was reverse transcribed in full, so expressed TCRB transcripts were sequenced. Generated by immunoSEQ multiplex PCR, the TCRdb table keeps only in-frame clones and is missing some. The sample carries 120,000 to 150,000 clones, 9% to 10% recorded once. One heparinised blood draw averaging roughly 120 mL was given by each donor. It was via CD45RO/CCR7/CD25/CD127/CD95/CD27 that CD4+ naive, central memory, regulatory and stem cell-like memory cells were sorted. A word on this clone: The antigen is undetermined.

What was sequenced was central memory CD4+ T cells from blood. The source of this sequence is a woman aged 40 to 50 in good health. This chain joins TRBV6-1 and TRBJ2-7; D not resolved. The CDR3 spells CASSKEPTYEQYF. The CDR3 nucleotides read TGTGCCAGCAGTAAAGAGCCGACCTACGAGCAGTACTTC.